This passage covers 17 T cell receptor beta chains from one sample sequenced in a study of response to subunit inactivated influenza vaccine. MiXCR, run by TCRdb on the RT-PCR reads, gives a single entry per CDR3 protein. The sample lists about 700,000 distinct CDR3 sequences, over 11% seen once, with less than 7% in the top ten. This sample comprised PBMCs from blood, obtained 14 days before vaccination. Receptors originate from a man aged 50 or older who received an inactivated influenza vaccine.

This clonotype was seen a few times. The chain has TRBV11-2 and TRBJ2-5; 9 bases map to TRBD2. The ends lost 1 base at V and 5 bases at J; junction bases unmatched: 17. The V gene's germline CDR1 is SGHAT and CDR2 FQNNGV. The CDR3 is 19 amino acids. The CDR3, as DNA: TGTGCCAGCAGCTTAGGCCTAGCGGGAACACTAAAGCGCCAGGAGACCCAGTACTTC. As protein: CASSLGLAGTLKRQETQYF.

This clonotype occurred many times. J is TRBJ2-1 and V is TRBV5-1; D is perhaps TRBD1 (6 bases). V was trimmed by 5 bases and J by 3 bases, leaving 6 bases between them. CDR3 size: 12 residues. Germline V CDR1 and CDR2: SGHRS, YFSETQ. The chain's CDR3 is CASRTGYNEQFF. The CDR3 DNA follows: TGCGCCAGCAGGACAGGCTACAATGAGCAGTTCTTC.

This clonotype was counted a few times. The genes are TRBV12-3 or TRBV12-4 and TRBJ2-7; tentatively, D is TRBD1 (6 bases). Trimming pared 0 bases from V and 2 bases from J, leaving 11 bases between. The CDR3 runs 15 residues. Written as DNA, the CDR3 is TGTGCCAGCAGTTTAGCTTCGACAGGTACCTACGAGCAGTACTTC. Its translation is CASSLASTGTYEQYF.

This clonotype has a handful of counts. The genes are TRBV30 and TRBJ1-2; 10 bases line up with TRBD1. J gave up 3 bases and V 6 bases, and 10 bases lay outside the gene matches. The CDR3 totals 15 residues. Germline CDR1 reads GTSNPN; CDR2 reads SVGIG (reference sequence). The CDR3 reads CACPGQGSEYYGYTF. The CDR3 DNA is TGTGCCTGCCCGGGACAGGGGTCGGAGTACTATGGCTACACCTTC.

This clonotype was found a few times. V and J are TRBV5-4 and TRBJ2-1, with TRBD2 as a possible D gene (6 bases). Germline CDR1 SGHNT, CDR2 YYREEE (reference sequence). V was clipped by 0 bases and J by 5 bases, with 9 bases between them. CDR3 length: 14 residues. CDR3 region: CASSLAAGNNEQFF. In nucleotides, the CDR3 is TGTGCCAGCAGCTTGGCAGCGGGCAACAATGAGCAGTTCTTC.

CDR3 amino acids: CASSLESGRTYEQYF. The CDR3 region has the DNA TGTGCCAGCAGCTTAGAATCGGGACGCACCTACGAGCAGTACTTC. This sequence joins TRBV7-8 and TRBJ2-7, with D perhaps assigned TRBD1 or TRBD2 (5 bases each). The CDR3 is 15 amino acids. V lost 1 base and J 2 bases, leaving 12 bases between the germline ends. Germline V gene lookup returns CDR1 SGHVS and CDR2 FQNEAQ.

The chain uses TRBV12-3 or TRBV12-4 and TRBJ2-7; D is unresolved. CDR3 length: 13 amino acids. Trimming took 6 bases from V and 4 from J, leaving 13 bases between them. The CDR3 nucleotides read TGTGCCAGCAGAAGCCTCGGCGAGTACGAGCAGTACTTC. Amino acids: CASRSLGEYEQYF.

This clonotype was found many times. This chain joins TRBV4-2 and TRBJ1-1, with 8 bases fitting TRBD1. Germline V gene data show CDR1 as LGHNA and CDR2 as YNFKEQ. This CDR3 has 15 amino acids. V gave up 1 base and J gave up 0 bases; unmatched junction bases: 1. The CDR3 coding sequence is TGTGCCAGCAGCCAAGGGGACAGGATGAACACTGAAGCTTTCTTT. The encoded protein is CASSQGDRMNTEAFF.

This clonotype has only a few counts. This chain links TRBV7-2 with TRBJ2-7; unclear D gene. The CDR3 extends over 17 amino acids. The germline V and J ends were trimmed by 0 bases and 0 bases, with 15 bases remaining between them. CDR1 is SGHTA and CDR2 is FQGNSA in the germline V gene. CDR3 residues: CASSLASTPFNSYEQYF. The CDR3 DNA follows: TGTGCCAGCAGCTTAGCTAGTACCCCCTTTAACTCCTACGAGCAGTACTTC.

The chain couples TRBV7-2 to TRBJ1-1; the D gene is possibly TRBD1 (6 bases). Germline CDR1 is SGHTA and CDR2 is FQGNSA. The CDR3 length is 14 residues. The V and J ends lost 6 bases and 5 bases respectively, with 16 bases between them. The CDR3 here is CASRRNRDHTEAFF. The CDR3 DNA is TGTGCCAGCAGAAGGAACAGGGATCATACTGAAGCTTTCTTT.

This clonotype was seen a few times. V and J are TRBV18 and TRBJ2-5, with a tentative D call TRBD1 (6 bases). This CDR3 region has 15 residues. Germline V lookup: CDR1 KGHSH, CDR2 LQKENI. Trimming removed 3 bases from V and 2 bases from J, with 13 bases in between. The CDR3 DNA follows: TGTGCCAGCTCACCGTATCAGACAGGACAAGAGACCCAGTACTTC. Its translation: CASSPYQTGQETQYF.

The rearrangement links TRBV20-1 to TRBJ2-3; D remains ambiguous. Trimming removed 0 bases at V and 0 bases at J, with 7 bases between. The CDR3 has 14 amino acids. Germline CDR1 and CDR2: DFQATT and SNEGSKA (reference sequence). The CDR3 region has the DNA TGCAGTGCTAGAGATCCCTACAGCACAGATACGCAGTATTTT. Its translation is CSARDPYSTDTQYF.

This clonotype was recorded a few times. The chain links TRBV10-3 to TRBJ1-2; 7 bases line up with TRBD1. Trimming removed 7 bases from V and 13 bases from J; junction bases left unmatched: 15. Germline CDR1 ENHRY, CDR2 SYGVKD. The CDR3 is made up of 13 amino acids. The CDR3 nucleotides read TGTGCCATCAAGTCCCCCGGGACAGCCCCAACCACCTTC. Translation gives CAIKSPGTAPTTF.

This clonotype occurred a few times. The chain has TRBV12-3 or TRBV12-4 and TRBJ2-1; 12 positions match TRBD2. J gave up 10 bases and V 1 base, and 5 bases lay outside the gene matches. This CDR3 region has 15 residues. CDR3 nucleotide sequence: TGTGCCAGCAGTTTAGGTCTAGCGGGGGGGAGGGAGCAGTTCTTC. It is translated as CASSLGLAGGREQFF.

This clonotype was counted between two and nine times. The chain employs TRBV18 and TRBJ1-1; TRBD1 matches 11 bases. Losses at the gene ends were 10 bases for V and 3 bases for J; bases not matched to a gene: 4. CDR3 length equals 13 residues. Germline CDR1 KGHSH, CDR2 LQKENI. CDR3 nucleotide sequence: TGTGCCACCACGGGACAGGGGGACACTGAAGCTTTCTTT. Translated: CATTGQGDTEAFF.

Only a few counts were recorded for this clonotype. The chain employs TRBV3-1 and TRBJ2-1; 9 bases are a match to TRBD1. Germline V gene sequence: CDR1 LGHDT, CDR2 YNNKEL (reference sequence). The junction had 6 bases not matched to a gene; V was cut back by 2 bases and J by 1 base. CDR3 length equals 17 residues. The CDR3: CASSQKNRGLSYNEQFF. The CDR3 nucleotides read TGTGCCAGCAGCCAAAAAAACAGGGGGCTGTCCTACAATGAGCAGTTCTTC.

The sample holds a few counts of this clonotype. V is TRBV7-2 and J is TRBJ2-4; 9 bases are shared with TRBD1. After removal of 5 bases from V and 7 bases from J, the junction contained 6 bases not matched to a gene. Germline CDR1 reads SGHTA; CDR2 reads FQGNSA. The CDR3 runs to 14 residues. Here the CDR3 reads CASSGRTGANIQYF. The CDR3 DNA is TGTGCCAGCAGCGGGCGGACAGGGGCGAACATTCAGTACTTC.